These 5 T cell receptor beta chains came from one sample sequenced in a study of shared clonotypes between healthy human individuals (dated by TCRdb to the early 2020s). CD8 naive samples were obtained by positive selection for CCR7 among CD45RO-negative cells, yielding a CD45RA+CCR7+ population from which TemRA cells were excluded. Libraries were constructed by the immunoSEQ multiplex PCR assay. The immuneACCESS repertoire file appears here via TCRdb, limited to in-frame rearrangements. These files lack a portion of the clones; in checked studies, under half of the deficit traces to unresolved V genes, and the cause of the others is not known. The sample table holds 1.5 million to 2.5 million clones, of which roughly 95% were seen once. Clones ranked in the top ten supply more than 0.9% of the sample. The specimen sequenced was naive CD8+ T cells sorted from blood. Read against the paper, the sample's cell subset or site label means: CD45RA+CCR7+. All receptors derive from a man aged 18 to 30 in good health.

This chain connects TRBV6-6 to TRBJ2-7, with a possible D match to TRBD1 (6 bases). V lost 5 bases and J 5 bases, leaving 16 bases between the germline ends. Germline values: CDR1 MNHNY, CDR2 SVGAGI (reference sequence). There are 14 residues in the CDR3. The DNA for the CDR3 is TGTGCCAGCAGTCACTTTCGACAGGCCAACGAGCAGTACTTC. It translates to CASSHFRQANEQYF.

The chain's CDR3 is CASSEVGTGYEGANVLTF. CDR3 nucleotides: TGTGCCAGCAGTGAGGTGGGGACAGGGTATGAGGGGGCCAACGTCCTGACTTTC. The chain is built from TRBV6-4 and TRBJ2-6, with 9 bases fitting TRBD1. Germline CDR1 reads MRHNA; CDR2 reads SNTAGT. The CDR3 is made up of 18 amino acids. Losses at the gene ends were 3 bases for V and 4 bases for J; bases not matched to a gene: 10.

The CDR3 bases are TGTGCCAGCAGGCCGGACACCGGGGAGCTGTTTTTT. This sequence encodes CASRPDTGELFF. V and J are TRBV2 and TRBJ2-2, with unresolved D. The CDR3 length is 12 residues. Germline CDR1 reads SNHLY; CDR2 reads FYNNEI. The V and J ends lost 6 bases and 3 bases respectively, with 5 bases between them.

The V call is TRBV4-1, the J call TRBJ1-1; the D is unclear. V dropped 8 bases and J dropped 0 bases, with 10 bases sitting between them. From germline, CDR1 is MGHRA and CDR2 YSYEKL. This CDR3 is built from 13 residues. The CDR3 region is CASRLGVNTEAFF. The CDR3 coding sequence is TGCGCCAGCCGCCTCGGGGTGAACACTGAAGCTTTCTTT.

The CDR3 DNA reads as TGTGCCAGCAGCTTAGGGGCGGGAGTTGGCCCCTACTTTATAGATACGCAGTATTTT. Encoded protein: CASSLGAGVGPYFIDTQYF. V is TRBV7-9 and J is TRBJ2-3; 7 bases align to TRBD2. Germline trimming cut 1 base from V and 5 bases from J; bases unmatched to any gene: 18. CDR3 length: 19 residues. The germline V gene encodes CDR1 SEHNR and CDR2 FQNEAQ (reference sequence).